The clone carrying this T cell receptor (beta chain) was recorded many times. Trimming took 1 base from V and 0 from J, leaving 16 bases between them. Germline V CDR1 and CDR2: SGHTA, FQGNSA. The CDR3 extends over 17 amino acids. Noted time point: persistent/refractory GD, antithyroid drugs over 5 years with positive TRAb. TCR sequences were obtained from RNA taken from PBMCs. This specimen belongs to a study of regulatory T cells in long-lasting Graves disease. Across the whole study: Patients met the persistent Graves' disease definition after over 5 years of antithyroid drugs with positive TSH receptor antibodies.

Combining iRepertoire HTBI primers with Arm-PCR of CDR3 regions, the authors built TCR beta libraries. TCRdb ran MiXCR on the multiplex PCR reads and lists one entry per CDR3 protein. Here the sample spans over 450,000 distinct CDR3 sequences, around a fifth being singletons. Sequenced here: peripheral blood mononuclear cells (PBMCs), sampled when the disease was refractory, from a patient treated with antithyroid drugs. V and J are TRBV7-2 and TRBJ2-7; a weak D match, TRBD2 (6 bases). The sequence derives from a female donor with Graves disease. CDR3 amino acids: CASSLVPGTFSSYEQYF. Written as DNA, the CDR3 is TGTGCCAGCAGCTTAGTACCTGGGACTTTTAGCTCCTACGAGCAGTACTTC. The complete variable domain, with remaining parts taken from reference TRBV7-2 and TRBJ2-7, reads GAGVSQSPSNKVTEKGKDVELRCDPISGHTALYWYRQSLGQGLEFLIYFQGNSAPDKSGLPSDRFSAERTGGSVSTLTIQRTQQEDSAVYLCASSLVPGTFSSYEQYFGPGTRLTVT.